This entry concerns a single T cell receptor beta chain. The clone's antigen remains unknown. Base qualities are missing; no much larger clone stands one base away. This entry is derived from a study of blood T cell repertoires in COVID-19 (dated by TCRdb to 2020 to 2021). Regarding the study in general: Samples covering the acute and convalescent phases of COVID-19 were provided by collaborators in the United States, Italy and Spain. Sample metadata almost always included a de-identified subject ID, COVID-19 status, age in years and sex. Where available, HLA class I and class II types were taken from metadata supplied by the sample provider and were not determined by assay-based typing. The material from the prospective study consisted of cDNA or gDNA derived from T cells, B-cell-depleted T cells, or PBMCs. Subjects who had been exposed to COVID-19, were actively infected with it, or had recovered from it provided the deeply sampled blood TCRbeta repertoires that made up the dataset. The repertoires were released in a freely available public database intended as a resource for research on the immune response to SARS-CoV-2. Samples were obtained from the ongoing ImmuneRACE study (first 160 participants) and from 950 to 1,500 subjects provided by 6 global collaborators. Beyond this particular receptor, the publication reports: How much clinical and demographic metadata was included differed by source and by participant, and the metadata was provided uncurated.

Whole blood was collected in K2EDTA tubes by collaborating institutions according to the institutions' own protocols. For TCRbeta analysis, collaborators shipped samples as frozen whole blood, isolated PBMCs, or DNA extracted from either of those sample types. V is cut by 6 bases and J by 5 bases, and the space between the germline ends is 14 bases. Inclusive of the bounding cysteine and phenylalanine, the CDR3 is 13 residues long. The sequence is cut down to CDR3 DNA, 39 bases in frame from base 1. CDR1 and CDR2 (MDHEN, SYDVKM) derive from the germline V gene. TCRbeta CDR3 regions were amplified from genomic DNA using the immunoSEQ Assay, a bias-controlled multiplex PCR. The authors' pipeline ran thus. The number of nucleated cells in each sample was estimated from the amplification of reference gene primers within the assay. To quantify the absolute abundance of each unique TCRbeta CDR3 rearrangement, sequence reads were collapsed and filtered. For each sample, productive Simpson clonality was calculated as the square root of Simpson's diversity index over productive rearrangements. The table comes from immuneACCESS by way of TCRdb, which keeps in-frame sequences with V and J called. Part of the clones is missing from these tables; in studies checked, under half for an unresolved V gene and the rest for unknown reasons. Clonal size and the V and J genes are those of that table, whereas D and trimming came from the DNA. This sample comprises 170,000 or so clones, roughly 84% of them detected only once. The leading ten clones occupy roughly 7% of the sample.

The sample was peripheral blood. The V and J genes are TRBV28 and TRBJ2-7, with a weak D call of TRBD1 (5 bases match). The source is a man aged 45-65 years with active or convalescent COVID-19. The CDR3: CASRGPLPHEQYF. The DNA sequence reads TGTGCCAGCAGGGGGCCTCTCCCCCACGAGCAGTACTTC. Full variable domain (CDR3 extended with the reference TRBV28 and TRBJ2-7 proteins): DVKVTQSSRYLVKRTGEKVFLECVQDMDHENMFWYRQDPGLGLRLIYFSYDVKMKEKGDIPEGYSVSREKKERFSLILESASTNQTSMYLCASRGPLPHEQYFGPGTRLTVT.